This T cell receptor (beta chain) was identified in a study of T cell responses to AZD1222 COVID-19 vaccine. Sequencing was performed with immunoSEQ multiplex PCR; in TCRdb, only in-frame clones are kept and a portion is missing. The sample carries about 120,000 clones, roughly 91% recorded once. This CDR3 region has 17 residues. V shed 0 bases and J shed 0 bases, with 12 bases lying between them. Germline-derived CDR1 and CDR2 are LGHNA and YNFKEQ. The sequenced sample was peripheral blood, obtained on day 0 of AZD1222 vaccination. The TCR was taken from an adult in good health. V and J are TRBV4-2 and TRBJ1-5, with TRBD1 as a possible D gene (5 bases). The CDR3 sequence: CASSQEGGYFSNQPQHF. CDR3 DNA sequence: TGTGCCAGCAGCCAAGAGGGGGGATACTTTAGCAATCAGCCCCAGCATTTT.